The rows below give T cell receptor beta chains drawn from one sample of a study of T cell responses to AZD1222 COVID-19 vaccine. Some clones are missing from TCRdb's copy, which holds only in-frame ones; the method was immunoSEQ multiplex PCR. In the table there are about 110,000 clones, over 75% of which are singletons. The sample consisted of peripheral blood, taken on day 0 of AZD1222 vaccination. The receptors were sampled from an adult in good health. CDR3s leave out the opening cysteine and the closing phenylalanine or tryptophan. Fields, in order: J gene, V gene, clone size, CDR3 protein. A row's size may be missing; if present it is once, few, many or a size class.

J: TRBJ1-2; V: TRBV29-1; size: NA; CDR3: SVAGRGPYGYT
J: TRBJ1-2; V: TRBV6-1; size: few; CDR3: ASSDGPEIYGYT
J: TRBJ1-2; V: TRBV30; size: NA; CDR3: AWSAQGGYYGYT
J: TRBJ2-7; V: TRBV2; size: NA; CDR3: ASSEARSLEQY
J: TRBJ1-4; V: TRBV7-2; size: NA; CDR3: ASSYPTGDNEKLF
J: TRBJ1-2; V: TRBV6-5; size: NA; CDR3: ASSRQNYGYT
J: TRBJ2-7; V: TRBV4-3; size: once; CDR3: ASSQVGGVNSYEQY
J: TRBJ2-1; V: TRBV7-3; size: NA; CDR3: ASSSLPGQGSEQF
J: TRBJ2-2; V: TRBV9; size: NA; CDR3: ASSVGTSGRLNGELF
J: TRBJ2-7; V: TRBV27; size: NA; CDR3: ASSLGDRGTYEQY
J: TRBJ1-2; V: TRBV3-1/TRBV3-2; size: NA; CDR3: ASSLDTGVVGYT
J: TRBJ1-3; V: TRBV19; size: NA; CDR3: ASNPTGGTGGNTIY
J: TRBJ1-5; V: TRBV7-8; size: NA; CDR3: ASSLGGSYQPQH
J: TRBJ2-3; V: TRBV30; size: NA; CDR3: AWSVPPTDTQY
J: TRBJ1-6; V: TRBV6-5; size: few; CDR3: ASSPSGAYNSPLH
J: TRBJ2-5; V: TRBV5-1; size: NA; CDR3: ASSWGLAGGHQETQY
J: TRBJ2-5; V: TRBV14; size: NA; CDR3: ASSRQGLQETQY
J: TRBJ2-7; V: TRBV5-5; size: once; CDR3: ASSGWTGVYEQY
J: TRBJ1-2; V: TRBV15; size: NA; CDR3: ATSREYREGYT
J: TRBJ1-4; V: TRBV5-1; size: NA; CDR3: ASSGPDRRAKLF
J: TRBJ1-3; V: TRBV19; size: NA; CDR3: ASSIDPGNTIY
J: TRBJ1-2; V: TRBV10-1; size: NA; CDR3: ASSEYGGFAAYGYT
J: TRBJ1-3; V: TRBV4-2; size: NA; CDR3: ASSQGASSGNTIY
J: TRBJ2-3; V: TRBV24-1; size: NA; CDR3: ATRQPGSDTQY
J: TRBJ1-5; V: TRBV7-9; size: NA; CDR3: ASSLTGGSNQPQH
J: TRBJ1-1; V: TRBV18; size: NA; CDR3: ASSPSSPSTVAF
J: TRBJ2-1; V: TRBV7-3; size: NA; CDR3: ASSLFGTRSNEQF
J: TRBJ1-4; V: TRBV6-5; size: NA; CDR3: ASSFHRGGSEKLF
J: TRBJ1-2; V: TRBV19; size: NA; CDR3: ASSPGGSRYGYT
J: TRBJ1-1; V: TRBV6-5; size: NA; CDR3: ASNPASVNTEAF
J: TRBJ1-1; V: TRBV4-2; size: NA; CDR3: ASSQGLRGTEAF
J: TRBJ1-4; V: TRBV11-2; size: few; CDR3: ASSQQGTTNEKLF
J: TRBJ2-3; V: TRBV6-2/TRBV6-3; size: once; CDR3: ASSYMGPASTDTQY
J: TRBJ2-1; V: TRBV18; size: NA; CDR3: ASSPVHYNEQF
J: TRBJ2-6; V: TRBV5-1; size: NA; CDR3: ASSRTGLSSGANVLT
J: TRBJ2-1; V: TRBV11-3; size: NA; CDR3: ASSPRGLENEQF
J: TRBJ2-7; V: TRBV7-6; size: NA; CDR3: ASSLGPTGNSYEQY
J: TRBJ2-1; V: TRBV7-9; size: NA; CDR3: ASRRQAGVSRNEQF
J: TRBJ2-1; V: TRBV5-4; size: NA; CDR3: ASSLGQGAGGEQF
J: TRBJ1-2; V: TRBV2; size: NA; CDR3: ASSETTNYGYT
J: TRBJ2-4; V: TRBV7-9; size: NA; CDR3: ASSLAGTSVGGNIQY